Below, one TCR beta chain is given with its context. Its cognate antigen is unknown. A J-beta primer mix and a sample-barcoded 5' primer were used in a second PCR of roughly 6 to 11 cycles. TCRdb used MiXCR to reprocess the 5' RACE reads, holding one entry per CDR3 protein. The sample lists some 760,000 distinct CDR3 sequences; approximately 25% were seen once. The entry originates in a study of blood T cells in healthy people across ages. Findings of the study overall: The study found TCR beta diversity correlated strongly with naive T cell percentage.

These sequences were also reported in another study, on T cells of mothers and their children.

The source of this sequence is a boy aged 10-17 years in good health. Sequences were obtained from blood.

CDR3 coding DNA: TGTGCCAGCAAAAGCATGAACACTGAAGCTTTCTTT. Its protein product is CASKSMNTEAFF. The rearrangement uses TRBV6-5 and TRBJ1-1; D uncertain. CDR1 is MNHEY and CDR2 is SVGAGI in the germline V gene. V shed 7 bases and J shed 0 bases, with 6 bases lying between them. The CDR3 loop spans 12 amino acids.